Listed below are T cell receptor beta chains from one sample, sequenced in a study of early T cells in non-severe SARS-CoV-2 infection. TCRdb re-called the 5' RACE reads through MiXCR, storing one row per CDR3 protein. The data show over 60,000 distinct CDR3 sequences, roughly 9.4% seen once. The sample comprised whole blood. The receptors here all came from an adult who was a healthcare worker with PCR-confirmed SARS-CoV-2 infection or an uninfected control (not recorded which). Both conserved end residues are part of each CDR3. The D gene is left open where the match is weak. Clone size, where shown, is once, few, many, or a class for clones that have expanded.

few TRBJ2-1 15 TRBD2 TRBV30 CAWSRGTSELNEQFF TGTGCCTGGAGCCGCGGGACTAGCGAACTCAATGAGCAGTTCTTC
. TRBJ1-2 14 . TRBV3-1 CASSQEISNYGYTF TGTGCCAGCAGCCAAGAAATCAGCAACTATGGCTACACCTTC
. TRBJ2-3 17 TRBD2 TRBV4-1 CASSQAAIAGFTDTQYF TGCGCCAGCAGCCAAGCTGCGATAGCGGGATTCACAGATACGCAGTATTTT
few TRBJ2-7 14 . TRBV27 CASSLALQAYEQYF TGTGCCAGCAGCTTGGCTTTACAGGCCTACGAGCAGTACTTC
. TRBJ1-2 15 . TRBV20-1 CSARDQRGRANGYTF TGCAGTGCTAGAGATCAGCGGGGGCGGGCGAATGGCTACACCTTC
many TRBJ1-1 15 . TRBV25-1 CASSGSRGINTEAFF TGTGCCAGCAGTGGATCTAGGGGGATAAACACTGAAGCTTTCTTT
many TRBJ2-7 14 . TRBV7-2 CASRKNYGSYEQYF TGTGCCAGCAGGAAAAATTACGGTTCCTACGAGCAGTACTTC
many TRBJ1-3 17 . TRBV6-4 CASRLDRDKVSGNTIYF TGTGCCAGCAGACTTGACCGGGATAAGGTCTCTGGAAACACCATATATTTT
many TRBJ2-6 17 . TRBV7-2 CASSFGILSSGANVLTF TGTGCCAGCAGCTTTGGAATTCTCAGCTCTGGGGCCAACGTCCTGACTTTC
many TRBJ1-2 13 . TRBV10-3 CAISAQINYGYTF TGTGCCATCAGTGCCCAGATAAACTATGGCTACACCTTC
few TRBJ2-7 15 . TRBV20-1 CSARKALATSYEQYF TGCAGTGCTAGAAAGGCCCTAGCGACCTCCTACGAGCAGTACTTC
. TRBJ2-1 13 . TRBV6-4 CASSDEAGGEQFF TGTGCCAGCAGTGACGAGGCCGGTGGTGAGCAGTTCTTC
. TRBJ2-1 14 TRBD2 TRBV20-1 CSATSGRAVGEQFF TGCAGTGCAACTAGCGGGAGGGCCGTCGGGGAGCAGTTCTTC
many TRBJ2-2 15 TRBD2 TRBV10-3 CAISEGTTLWGELFF TGTGCCATCAGTGAGGGGACTACCTTATGGGGGGAGCTGTTTTTT
few TRBJ2-5 14 TRBD1 TRBV5-5 CASSLYRGQETQYF TGTGCCAGCAGCTTGTACAGGGGCCAAGAGACCCAGTACTTC
many TRBJ1-5 15 TRBD1 TRBV27 CASKPQGVLNQPQHF TGTGCCAGCAAGCCGCAGGGGGTATTAAATCAGCCCCAGCATTTT
few TRBJ1-1 15 . TRBV5-1 CASSLGTAPNTEAFF TGCGCCAGCAGCTTGGGGACAGCCCCAAACACTGAAGCTTTCTTT
. TRBJ2-7 14 TRBD2 TRBV5-6 CASSSSGRSYEQYF TGTGCCAGCAGCTCCAGCGGGAGGTCCTACGAGCAGTACTTC
. TRBJ2-5 13 . TRBV6-5 CASRTSGKETQYF TGTGCCAGCAGGACGAGCGGAAAAGAGACCCAGTACTTC
few TRBJ1-1 11 . TRBV11-2 CASSLVTEAFF TGTGCCAGCAGCTTAGTCACTGAAGCTTTCTTT
. TRBJ2-7 11 . TRBV6-1 CATRKFYEQYF TGTGCCACCCGCAAATTCTACGAGCAGTACTTC
many TRBJ1-6 16 TRBD1 TRBV10-2 CASSERAGTDNSPLHF TGCGCCAGCAGTGAGAGGGCTGGGACAGATAATTCACCCCTCCACTTT
. TRBJ1-2 15 . TRBV7-9 CASNMGQTTDYGYTF TGTGCCAGCAATATGGGGCAAACGACTGACTATGGCTACACCTTC
many TRBJ2-1 11 . TRBV6-2/TRBV6-3 CASSYSGVQFF TGTGCCAGCAGTTACTCGGGGGTGCAGTTCTTC
many TRBJ2-6 13 . TRBV20-1 CSALRAGANVLTF TGCAGTGCTTTAAGGGCCGGGGCCAACGTCCTGACTTTC
. TRBJ2-7 13 TRBD1 TRBV12-3/TRBV12-4 CASSLATGSEQYF TGTGCCAGCAGTTTAGCGACAGGGTCCGAGCAGTACTTC
. TRBJ2-7 13 TRBD1 TRBV6-1 CASSRDRDYEQYF TGTGCCAGCAGCCGGGACAGGGACTACGAGCAGTACTTC
few TRBJ2-1 15 TRBD2 TRBV3-1 CASEGGGAGYQPQFF TGTGCCAGCGAAGGCGGGGGGGCCGGGTACCAACCCCAGTTCTTC
many TRBJ2-4 14 TRBD2 TRBV28 CASAGGGSKNIQYF TGTGCCAGCGCAGGCGGGGGATCCAAAAACATTCAGTACTTC
. TRBJ2-1 15 TRBD2 TRBV6-5 CASIKLAGVGNEQFF TGTGCCAGCATCAAACTAGCGGGAGTTGGGAATGAGCAGTTCTTC
. TRBJ1-2 14 . TRBV6-5 CASSYAWGFDGYTF TGTGCCAGCAGTTATGCATGGGGATTTGATGGCTACACCTTC
few TRBJ2-3 14 . TRBV11-3 CASSLSSLGDTQYF TGTGCCAGCAGCTTATCAAGTTTGGGAGATACGCAGTATTTT
many TRBJ1-6 14 TRBD1 TRBV20-1 CSANSRDRNSPLHF TGCAGTGCAAATTCCCGGGACAGGAATTCACCCCTCCACTTT
few TRBJ1-6 13 . TRBV30 CAWKENINSPLHF TGTGCCTGGAAGGAGAACATTAATTCACCCCTCCACTTT
many TRBJ2-2 14 TRBD1 TRBV6-1 CASSGTGNTGELFF TGTGCCAGCAGTGGGACAGGGAACACCGGGGAGCTGTTTTTT
many TRBJ2-7 15 . TRBV7-9 CASSVKGGVSYEQYF TGTGCCAGCAGCGTCAAGGGGGGTGTTTCCTACGAGCAGTACTTC
few TRBJ2-1 18 . TRBV19 CASSIERLVGGSYNEQFF TGTGCCAGTAGTATCGAGAGACTAGTGGGTGGCTCCTACAATGAGCAGTTCTTC
few TRBJ1-1 13 TRBD1 TRBV29-1 CSATPGQLVGAFF TGCAGCGCCACCCCGGGACAGCTGGTGGGGGCTTTCTTT
few TRBJ2-1 16 . TRBV7-3 CASSLFGGTRGNEQFF TGTGCCAGCAGCTTATTTGGAGGGACCAGGGGCAATGAGCAGTTCTTC